This paragraph covers one T cell receptor beta chain sequence. Its matching antigen is unknown. TCRdb keeps only in-frame clones here, not all; method: immunoSEQ multiplex PCR. The top ten hold roughly 0.7% of the sample, which has tens of thousands of clones, over 75% seen once. These data originate in a study of OX40 agonist ivuxolimab in advanced cancers. As for the study in general: Ivuxolimab, an agonistic anti-OX40 (CD134) antibody, was given to patients. Therapy given before enrollment (anti-PD-1, anti-PD-L1 or anti-CTLA-4) was allowed, and over 35% had some. Three patients, one with hepatocellular carcinoma and two with cutaneous melanoma, achieved partial responses. Overall study results and limits: Clonal expansion was among the lowest in partial responders at 0.1-3.0 mg/kg, especially CD8+.

The V gene's germline CDR1 is SGHRS and CDR2 YFSETQ. The V segment lost 0 bases and the J segment 5 bases; nucleotides outside the gene matches: 1. CDR3 length: 14 residues. The V gene is TRBV5-1, the J gene TRBJ2-3; 9 nucleotides agree with TRBD2. Sequenced here: CD4+ or CD8+ T cells sorted from blood, sampled in a trial of the OX40 agonist ivuxolimab. This TCR derives from an adult with an advanced solid tumor such as melanoma, head and neck, liver or kidney cancer. The DNA for the CDR3 is TGCGCCAGCAGCTTGGGGACTAGCGAAGATACGCAGTATTTT. Its protein is CASSLGTSEDTQYF.